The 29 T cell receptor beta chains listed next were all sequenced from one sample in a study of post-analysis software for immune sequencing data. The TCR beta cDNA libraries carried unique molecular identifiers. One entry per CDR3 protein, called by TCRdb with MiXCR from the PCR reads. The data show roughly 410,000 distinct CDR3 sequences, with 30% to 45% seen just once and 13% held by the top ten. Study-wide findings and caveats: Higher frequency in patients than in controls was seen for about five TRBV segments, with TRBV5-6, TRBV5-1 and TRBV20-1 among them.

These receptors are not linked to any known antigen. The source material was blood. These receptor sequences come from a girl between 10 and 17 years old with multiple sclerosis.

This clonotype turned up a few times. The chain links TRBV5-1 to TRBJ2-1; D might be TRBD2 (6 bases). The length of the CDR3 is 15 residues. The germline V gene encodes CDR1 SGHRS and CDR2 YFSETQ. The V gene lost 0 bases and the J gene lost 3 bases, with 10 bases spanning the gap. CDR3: CASSLEGTYYNEQFF. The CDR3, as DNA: TGCGCCAGCAGCTTGGAAGGGACTTACTACAATGAGCAGTTCTTC.

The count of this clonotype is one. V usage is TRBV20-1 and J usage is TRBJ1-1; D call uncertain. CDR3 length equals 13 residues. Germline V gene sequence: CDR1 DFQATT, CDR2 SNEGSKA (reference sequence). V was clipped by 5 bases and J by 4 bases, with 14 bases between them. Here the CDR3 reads CSARLGSSTEAFF. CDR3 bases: TGCAGTGCTCGTCTTGGATCGAGCACTGAAGCTTTCTTT.

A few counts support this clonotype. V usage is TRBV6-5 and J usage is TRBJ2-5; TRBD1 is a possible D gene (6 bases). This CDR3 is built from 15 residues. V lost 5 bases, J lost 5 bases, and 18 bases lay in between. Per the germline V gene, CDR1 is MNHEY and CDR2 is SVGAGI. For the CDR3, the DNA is TGTGCCAGCAGTGACCCAGGGGAGTGGGGCGAGACCCAGTACTTC. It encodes CASSDPGEWGETQYF.

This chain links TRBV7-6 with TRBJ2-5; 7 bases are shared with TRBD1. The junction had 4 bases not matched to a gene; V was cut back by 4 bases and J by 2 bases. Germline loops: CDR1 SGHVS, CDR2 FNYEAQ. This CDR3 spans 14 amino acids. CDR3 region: CASSSSTGQETQYF. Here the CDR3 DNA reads TGTGCCAGCAGCTCCTCGACAGGGCAAGAGACCCAGTACTTC.

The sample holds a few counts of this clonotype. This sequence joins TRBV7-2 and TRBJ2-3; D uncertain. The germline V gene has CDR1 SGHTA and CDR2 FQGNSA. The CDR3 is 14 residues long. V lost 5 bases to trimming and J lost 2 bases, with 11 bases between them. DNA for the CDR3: TGTGCCAGCAGCCAGAATGAGGCCACAGATACGCAGTATTTT. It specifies CASSQNEATDTQYF.

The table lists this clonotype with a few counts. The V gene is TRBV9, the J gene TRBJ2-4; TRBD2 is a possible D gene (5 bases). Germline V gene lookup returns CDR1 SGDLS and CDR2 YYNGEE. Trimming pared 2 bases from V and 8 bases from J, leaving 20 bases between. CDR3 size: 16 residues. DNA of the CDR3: TGTGCCAGCAGCGTTCACGGACGGGAACCTGGGGACATTCAGTACTTC. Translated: CASSVHGREPGDIQYF.

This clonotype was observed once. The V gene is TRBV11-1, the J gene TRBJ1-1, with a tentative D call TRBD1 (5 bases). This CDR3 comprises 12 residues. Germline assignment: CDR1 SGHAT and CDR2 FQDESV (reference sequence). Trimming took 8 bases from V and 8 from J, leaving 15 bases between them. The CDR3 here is CASRGTVTEAFF. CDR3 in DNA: TGTGCCAGCCGGGGGACTGTAACCGAAGCTTTCTTT.

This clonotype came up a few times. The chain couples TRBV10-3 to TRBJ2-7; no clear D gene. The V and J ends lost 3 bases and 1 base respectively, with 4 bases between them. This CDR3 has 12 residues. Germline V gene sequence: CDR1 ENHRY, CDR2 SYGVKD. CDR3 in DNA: TGTGCCATCAGTGACCAGTCCTACGAGCAGTACTTC. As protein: CAISDQSYEQYF.

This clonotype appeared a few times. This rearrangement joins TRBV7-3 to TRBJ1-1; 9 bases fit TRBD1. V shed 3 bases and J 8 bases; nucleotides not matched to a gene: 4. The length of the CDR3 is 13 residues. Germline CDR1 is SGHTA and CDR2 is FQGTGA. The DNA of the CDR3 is TGTGCCAGCAGCTTGACAGGGGGATACGAAGCTTTCTTT. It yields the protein CASSLTGGYEAFF.

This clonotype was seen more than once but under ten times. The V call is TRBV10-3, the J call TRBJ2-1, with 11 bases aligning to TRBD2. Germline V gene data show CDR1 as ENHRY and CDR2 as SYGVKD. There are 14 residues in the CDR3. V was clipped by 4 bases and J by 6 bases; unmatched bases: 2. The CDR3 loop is CAISASGGFNEQFF. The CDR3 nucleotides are TGTGCCATCAGTGCTAGCGGGGGGTTCAATGAGCAGTTCTTC.

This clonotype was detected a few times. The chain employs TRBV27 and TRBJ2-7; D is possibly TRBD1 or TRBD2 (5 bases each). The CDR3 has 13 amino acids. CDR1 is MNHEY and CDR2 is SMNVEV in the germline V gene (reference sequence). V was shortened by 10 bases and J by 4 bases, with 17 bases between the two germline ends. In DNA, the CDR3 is TGTGCCACCTCAACTAGGGGCAAGTACGAGCAGTACTTC. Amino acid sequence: CATSTRGKYEQYF.

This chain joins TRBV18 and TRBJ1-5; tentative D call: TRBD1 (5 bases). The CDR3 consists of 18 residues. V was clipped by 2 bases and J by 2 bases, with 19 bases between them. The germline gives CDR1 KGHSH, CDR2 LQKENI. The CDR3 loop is CASSPEEGTALGNQPQHF. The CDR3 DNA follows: TGTGCCAGCTCACCAGAAGAGGGGACCGCTTTAGGCAATCAGCCCCAGCATTTT.

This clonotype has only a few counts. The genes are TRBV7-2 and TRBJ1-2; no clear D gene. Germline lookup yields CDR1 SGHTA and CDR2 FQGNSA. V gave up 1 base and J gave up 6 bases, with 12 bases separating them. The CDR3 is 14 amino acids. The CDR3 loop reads CASSLGRGLDGYTF. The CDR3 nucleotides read TGTGCCAGCAGCTTAGGGCGGGGATTGGATGGCTACACCTTC.

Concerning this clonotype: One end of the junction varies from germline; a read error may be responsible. CDR3 coding DNA: TGTGCCAGCAGTGAATGGGATCAGCCCCTGCATTTT. It encodes CASSEWDQPLHF. The rearrangement links TRBV25-1 to TRBJ1-5; no clear D. This CDR3 has 12 amino acids. The germline CDR1 and CDR2 sequences are MGHDK and SYGVNS.

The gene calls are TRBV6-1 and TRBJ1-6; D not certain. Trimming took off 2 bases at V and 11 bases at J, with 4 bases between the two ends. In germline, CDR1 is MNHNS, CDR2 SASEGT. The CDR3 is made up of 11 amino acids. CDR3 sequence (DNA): TGTGCCAGCAGTGAACTCCCACCCCTCCACTTT. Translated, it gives CASSELPPLHF.

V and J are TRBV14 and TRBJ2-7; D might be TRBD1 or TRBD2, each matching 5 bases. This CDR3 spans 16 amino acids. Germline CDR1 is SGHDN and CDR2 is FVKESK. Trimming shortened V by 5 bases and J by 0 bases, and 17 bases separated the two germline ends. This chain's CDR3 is CASSFRDGLSSYEQYF. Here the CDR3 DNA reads TGTGCCAGCAGCTTTCGGGACGGTTTGAGCTCCTACGAGCAGTACTTC.

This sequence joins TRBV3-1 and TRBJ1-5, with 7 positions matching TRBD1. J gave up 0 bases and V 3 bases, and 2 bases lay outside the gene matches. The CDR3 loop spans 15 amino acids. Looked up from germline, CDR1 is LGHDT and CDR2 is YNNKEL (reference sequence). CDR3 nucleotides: TGTGCCAGCAGCCAGACAGGGTATAGCAATCAGCCCCAGCATTTT. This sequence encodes CASSQTGYSNQPQHF.

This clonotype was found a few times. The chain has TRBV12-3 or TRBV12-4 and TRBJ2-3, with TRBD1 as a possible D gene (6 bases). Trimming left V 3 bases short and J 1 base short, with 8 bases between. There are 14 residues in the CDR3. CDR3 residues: CASSLYRGTDTQYF. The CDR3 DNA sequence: TGTGCCAGCAGTTTGTACAGGGGCACAGATACGCAGTATTTT.

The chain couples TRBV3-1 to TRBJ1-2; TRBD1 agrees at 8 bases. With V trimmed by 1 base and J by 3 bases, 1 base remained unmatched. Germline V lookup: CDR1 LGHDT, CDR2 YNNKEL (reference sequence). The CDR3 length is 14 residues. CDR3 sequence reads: CASSQGQGYYGYTF. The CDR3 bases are TGTGCCAGCAGCCAAGGACAGGGGTACTATGGCTACACCTTC.

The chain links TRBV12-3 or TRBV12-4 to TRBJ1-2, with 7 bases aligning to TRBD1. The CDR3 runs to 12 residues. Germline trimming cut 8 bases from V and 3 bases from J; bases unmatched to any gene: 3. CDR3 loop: CASLGTDYGYTF. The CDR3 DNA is TGTGCCAGCTTAGGGACAGACTATGGCTACACCTTC.

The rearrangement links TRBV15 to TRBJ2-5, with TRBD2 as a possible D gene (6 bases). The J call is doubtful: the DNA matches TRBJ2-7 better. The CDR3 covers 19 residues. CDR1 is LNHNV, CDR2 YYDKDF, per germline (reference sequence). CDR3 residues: CATSRDHGSGGIVLDEQYF. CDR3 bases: TGTGCCACCAGCAGAGATCATGGGTCTGGGGGGATTGTTCTGGACGAGCAGTACTTC.

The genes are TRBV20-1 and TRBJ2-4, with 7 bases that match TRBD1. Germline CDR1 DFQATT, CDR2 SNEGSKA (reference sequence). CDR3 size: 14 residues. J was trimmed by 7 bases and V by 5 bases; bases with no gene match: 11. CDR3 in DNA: TGCAGTGCTTACCCCCCGGGCAGGGGGAACATTCAGTACTTC. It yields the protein CSAYPPGRGNIQYF.

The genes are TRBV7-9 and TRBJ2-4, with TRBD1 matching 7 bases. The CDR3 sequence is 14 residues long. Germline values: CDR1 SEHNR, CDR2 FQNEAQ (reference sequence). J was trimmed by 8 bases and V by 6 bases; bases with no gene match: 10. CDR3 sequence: CASRSRQGPDIQYF. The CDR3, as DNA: TGTGCCAGCAGATCAAGACAGGGTCCGGACATTCAGTACTTC.

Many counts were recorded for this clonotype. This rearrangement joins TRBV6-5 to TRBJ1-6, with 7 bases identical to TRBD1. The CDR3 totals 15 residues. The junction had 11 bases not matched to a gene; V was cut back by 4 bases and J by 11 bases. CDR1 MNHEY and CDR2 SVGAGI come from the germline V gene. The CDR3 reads CASSFNLGGRPPLHF. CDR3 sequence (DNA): TGTGCCAGCAGTTTTAATCTAGGGGGCAGGCCACCCCTCCACTTT.

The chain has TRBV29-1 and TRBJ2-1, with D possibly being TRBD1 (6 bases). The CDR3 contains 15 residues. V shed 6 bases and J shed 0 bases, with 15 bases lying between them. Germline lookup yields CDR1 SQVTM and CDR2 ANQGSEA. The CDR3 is CSVRGGRGSYNEQFF. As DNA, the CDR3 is TGCAGCGTCCGAGGGGGTCGGGGCTCCTACAATGAGCAGTTCTTC.

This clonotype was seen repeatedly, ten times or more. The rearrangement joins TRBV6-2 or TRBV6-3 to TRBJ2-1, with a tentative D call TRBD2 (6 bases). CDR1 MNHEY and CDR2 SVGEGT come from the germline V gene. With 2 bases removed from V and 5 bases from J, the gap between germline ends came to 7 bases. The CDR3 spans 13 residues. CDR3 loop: CASSYGGNNEQFF. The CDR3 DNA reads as TGTGCCAGCAGTTACGGGGGGAACAATGAGCAGTTCTTC.

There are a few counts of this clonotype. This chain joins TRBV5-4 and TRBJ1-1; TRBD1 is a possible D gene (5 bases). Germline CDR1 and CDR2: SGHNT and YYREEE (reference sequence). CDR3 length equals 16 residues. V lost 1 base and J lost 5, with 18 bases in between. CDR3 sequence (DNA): TGTGCCAGCAGCTTGAAGAGGACAACCGAGGGGACTGAAGCTTTCTTT. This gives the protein CASSLKRTTEGTEAFF.

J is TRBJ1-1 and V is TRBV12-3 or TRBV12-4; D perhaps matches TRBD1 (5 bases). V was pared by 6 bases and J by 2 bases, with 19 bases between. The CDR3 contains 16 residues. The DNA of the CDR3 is TGTGCCAGCAGGCCTCACGGGGCAGTCAAAAACACTGAAGCTTTCTTT. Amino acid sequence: CASRPHGAVKNTEAFF.

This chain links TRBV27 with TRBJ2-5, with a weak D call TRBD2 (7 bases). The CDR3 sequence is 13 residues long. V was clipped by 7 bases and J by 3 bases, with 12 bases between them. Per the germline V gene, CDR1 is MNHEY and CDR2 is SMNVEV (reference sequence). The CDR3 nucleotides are TGTGCCAGCAAGGGGGAGGGGAAAGAGACCCAGTACTTC. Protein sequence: CASKGEGKETQYF.